Each of the 23 T cell receptor beta chains below was sequenced from the same sample in a study of response to subunit inactivated influenza vaccine. TCRdb reprocessed the RT-PCR reads via MiXCR and lists one record per CDR3 protein. This table holds about 580,000 distinct CDR3 sequences, less than 15% found once. The material sequenced was PBMCs from blood, taken 11 to 12 days after vaccination. The receptors were gathered from a man aged 45-60 years who received an inactivated influenza vaccine.

This clonotype was counted between two and nine times. The V gene is TRBV7-9, the J gene TRBJ1-2; 9 bases align to TRBD1. J gave up 5 bases and V 1 base, and 5 bases lay outside the gene matches. CDR1 SEHNR and CDR2 FQNEAQ come from the germline V gene (reference sequence). The CDR3 extends over 15 amino acids. CDR3 sequence reads: CASSLVTQGAYGYTF. The CDR3 bases are TGTGCCAGCAGCTTAGTCACACAGGGGGCGTATGGCTACACCTTC.

The CDR3 region is CASSPGGMGEAFF. CDR3 DNA: TGTGCCAGCAGTCCCGGAGGGATGGGTGAAGCTTTCTTT. The chain links TRBV6-6 to TRBJ1-1; no reliable D call. The V end lost 5 bases, the J end lost 7 bases, and 14 bases lay between the germline ends. This CDR3 comprises 13 residues. The germline V gene has CDR1 MNHNY and CDR2 SVGAGI (reference sequence).

This clonotype came up a few times. The V and J genes are TRBV7-8 and TRBJ1-1; possible D gene TRBD1, 5 bases. Trimming removed 1 base from V and 0 bases from J, with 12 bases in between. The CDR3 is 16 amino acids. Germline CDR1 is SGHVS and CDR2 is FQNEAQ. CDR3 sequence (DNA): TGTGCCAGCAGCTTAGGGTCAGGGAACATGAACACTGAAGCTTTCTTT. Translated, it gives CASSLGSGNMNTEAFF.

This clonotype was picked up a small number of times. The rearrangement links TRBV28 to TRBJ2-1; 9 nucleotides agree with TRBD1. Trimming took 1 base from V and 3 from J; bases not matched to a gene: 10. CDR1 MDHEN and CDR2 SYDVKM come from the germline V gene. CDR3 length: 18 amino acids. CDR3 in amino acids: CASSLLEGGTGIYNEQFF. In DNA, the CDR3 is TGTGCCAGCAGTTTATTGGAAGGGGGGACAGGGATCTACAATGAGCAGTTCTTC.

This clonotype turned up a few times. The chain links TRBV7-2 to TRBJ2-4; D tentatively fits TRBD1 or TRBD2 (5 bases each). V dropped 4 bases and J dropped 4 bases, with 14 bases sitting between them. Per germline, CDR1 SGHTA and CDR2 FQGNSA. The CDR3 is 15 amino acids. The CDR3 coding sequence is TGTGCCAGCAGCTCCCAGACCGGGACGAAAAACATTCAGTACTTC. This sequence encodes CASSSQTGTKNIQYF.

This clonotype was detected only a few times. The chain combines TRBV11-2 with TRBJ1-1; the D gene is possibly TRBD1 (6 bases). CDR3 length: 18 amino acids. In germline, CDR1 is SGHAT, CDR2 FQNNGV. The ends were cut back, 1 base at V and 4 bases at J, with 22 bases in the middle. Here the CDR3 DNA reads TGTGCCAGCAGCTTAGGAAGGCTATTAGTGGGGGGCATCACTGAAGCTTTCTTT. This translates into CASSLGRLLVGGITEAFF.

This clonotype was recorded at least ten times. This chain links TRBV20-1 with TRBJ2-5; D is unclear. Germline V gene data show CDR1 as DFQATT and CDR2 as SNEGSKA (reference sequence). This CDR3 has 12 residues. The germline V and J ends were trimmed by 6 bases and 6 bases, with 14 bases remaining between them. The CDR3 DNA is TGCAGTGCGAAAGCTGGGGTTAAGACCCAGTACTTC. Translated: CSAKAGVKTQYF.

In this sample, this clonotype turned up a few times. V is TRBV6-1 and J is TRBJ2-5; tentatively, D is TRBD1 or TRBD2 (5 bases each). Trimming took off 7 bases at V and 7 bases at J, with 22 bases between the two ends. The CDR3 length is 15 residues. The V gene's germline CDR1 is MNHNS and CDR2 SASEGT. CDR3 loop: CASIPDPGRFRTQYF. In DNA form, the CDR3 reads TGTGCCAGCATACCAGACCCGGGACGGTTTAGGACCCAGTACTTC.

In its sample, this clonotype was seen many times. V and J are TRBV10-3 and TRBJ2-1; D gene uncertain. Germline V gene data show CDR1 as ENHRY and CDR2 as SYGVKD. V was cut by 2 bases and J by 2 bases, with 13 bases left in between. The CDR3 is made up of 16 amino acids. This CDR3 reads CAISERAANPYNEQFF. The CDR3 DNA follows: TGTGCCATCAGTGAGCGGGCAGCCAACCCCTACAATGAGCAGTTCTTC.

This clonotype turned up a few times. The rearrangement links TRBV6-5 to TRBJ2-1, with TRBD2 matching 7 bases. Germline V gives CDR1 MNHEY, CDR2 SVGAGI. V was pared by 2 bases and J by 5 bases, with 12 bases of the junction left unmatched. The CDR3 has 17 amino acids. The CDR3 bases are TGTGCCAGCAGTTACGTCCGGGGCCTAGCGGCACACAATGAGCAGTTCTTC. This translates into CASSYVRGLAAHNEQFF.

About this clonotype: This clone may be a read error of a much larger clone one base away. V is TRBV7-2 and J is TRBJ2-2; 7 bases agree with TRBD1. In germline, CDR1 is SGHTA, CDR2 FQGNSA. This CDR3 has 16 residues. V lost 0 bases to trimming and J lost 3 bases; unmatched junction nucleotides: 4. CDR3 amino acids: CASSLAGTVDTGELFF. The CDR3 DNA reads TGTGCCAGCAGCTTAGCCGGGACAGTGGACACCGGGGAGCTGTTTTTT.

The rearrangement uses TRBV11-3 and TRBJ2-3; 7 bases are shared with TRBD1. The CDR3 has 15 amino acids. The V gene's germline CDR1 is SGHNT and CDR2 YENEEA. The J segment lost 3 bases and the V segment lost 5 bases, leaving 8 bases of the junction unmatched. In DNA, the CDR3 is TGTGCCAGCAGCGAGGGGGCCAGGATTACAGATACGCAGTATTTT. Translating it yields CASSEGARITDTQYF.

This chain joins TRBV14 and TRBJ2-7; unclear D gene. Germline CDR1 reads SGHDN; CDR2 reads FVKESK. Trimming left V 5 bases short and J 3 bases short, with 11 bases between. The CDR3 runs to 13 residues. In DNA, the CDR3 is TGTGCCAGCAGCGCCCGGGTTGGCTACGAGCAGTACTTC. Residues: CASSARVGYEQYF. The complete variable domain, with remaining parts taken from reference TRBV14 and TRBJ2-7, reads EAGVTQFPSHSVIEKGQTVTLRCDPISGHDNLYWYRRVMGKEIKFLLHFVKESKQDESGMPNNRFLAERTGGTYSTLKVQPAELEDSGVYFCASSARVGYEQYFGPGTRLTVT.

The chain joins TRBV20-1 to TRBJ2-7, with D tentatively TRBD1 or TRBD2 (5 bases each). CDR1 DFQATT and CDR2 SNEGSKA come from the germline V gene (reference sequence). Deletions cut 3 bases from V and 0 bases from J, with 18 bases between. The length of the CDR3 is 16 residues. Written as DNA, the CDR3 is TGCAGTGCTAGGGACCGGGGCTTAGTTCTCTCCTACGAGCAGTACTTC. Amino acid sequence: CSARDRGLVLSYEQYF.

This clonotype was detected ten times or more. V gene TRBV11-2 combines with J gene TRBJ2-7; D is unclear. CDR3 length: 11 residues. Germline V gives CDR1 SGHAT, CDR2 FQNNGV. Trimming left V 5 bases short and J 5 bases short, with 7 bases between. The CDR3 DNA reads TGTGCCAGCAGCGACTTTGACGAGCAGTACTTC. Its translation is CASSDFDEQYF.

The rearrangement uses TRBV2 and TRBJ2-7; D may be TRBD2 (6 bases). V shed 6 bases and J shed 2 bases, with 14 bases lying between them. There are 14 residues in the CDR3. Looked up from germline, CDR1 is SNHLY and CDR2 is FYNNEI. The CDR3 loop is CASRRDPGTYEQYF. The CDR3 DNA follows: TGTGCCAGCAGGCGGGATCCAGGAACCTACGAGCAGTACTTC.

Of note for this clonotype: One base away lies a much larger clone, so this may be a sequencing read error. V gene TRBV4-1 combines with J gene TRBJ2-2, with 8 bases fitting TRBD2. CDR3 length: 17 residues. Germline-derived CDR1 and CDR2 are MGHRA and YSYEKL. CDR3 sequence: CTSSQGPGGRHTGELFF. The CDR3 DNA is TGCACCAGCAGCCAAGGTCCGGGGGGGCGGCACACCGGGGAGCTGTTTTTT.

This clonotype was counted only a few times. V usage is TRBV20-1 and J usage is TRBJ1-2; D may be TRBD1 (6 bases). Trimming shortened V by 0 bases and J by 4 bases, and 12 bases separated the two germline ends. CDR1 and CDR2 from the germline V gene are DFQATT and SNEGSKA (reference sequence). The CDR3 totals 14 residues. CDR3 protein: CSAREGGEVYGYTF. The CDR3 coding sequence is TGCAGTGCTAGAGAGGGGGGCGAGGTCTATGGCTACACCTTC.

The chain carries TRBV5-6 and TRBJ1-1; 8 bases agree with TRBD1. V lost 4 bases, J lost 10 bases, and 6 bases stayed unmatched. The germline V gene has CDR1 SGHDT and CDR2 YYEEEE. CDR3 length equals 12 residues. In DNA, the CDR3 is TGTGCCAGCAGCCTTGGACAGGGTAGAGCTTTCTTT. Translated: CASSLGQGRAFF.

This clonotype turned up a few times. The V gene is TRBV7-9, the J gene TRBJ2-1; TRBD1 or TRBD2 may be the D gene (7 bases each). Trimming shortened V by 5 bases and J by 15 bases, and 20 bases separated the two germline ends. The CDR3 runs 13 residues. Germline-derived CDR1 and CDR2 are SEHNR and FQNEAQ (reference sequence). CDR3 loop: CASSLRDSGEWFF. In nucleotides, the CDR3 is TGTGCCAGCAGCCTCCGGGACAGCGGGGAGTGGTTCTTC. The entire variable domain, with the rest obtained from reference TRBV7-9 and TRBJ2-1, is as follows: DTGVSQNPRHKITKRGQNVTFRCDPISEHNRLYWYRQTLGQGPEFLTYFQNEAQLEKSRLLSDRFSAERPKGSFSTLEIQRTEQGDSAMYLCASSLRDSGEWFFGPGTRLTVL.

This clonotype showed up just once. This sequence joins TRBV9 and TRBJ2-3; TRBD1 matches 7 bases. After removal of 6 bases from V and 0 bases from J, the junction contained 4 bases not matched to a gene. Looked up from germline, CDR1 is SGDLS and CDR2 is YYNGEE. The CDR3 contains 14 residues. In DNA, the CDR3 is TGTGCCAGCACCGACAGGGCTAGCACAGATACGCAGTATTTT. Protein: CASTDRASTDTQYF. Drawing the rest from reference TRBV9 and TRBJ2-3, the complete variable domain is DSGVTQTPKHLITATGQRVTLRCSPRSGDLSVYWYQQSLDQGLQFLIQYYNGEERAKGNILERFSAQQFPDLHSELNLSSLELGDSALYFCASTDRASTDTQYFGPGTRLTVL.

The chain has TRBV6-2 or TRBV6-3 and TRBJ2-5; tentatively, D is TRBD1 or TRBD2 (6 bases each). The ends were cut back, 4 bases at V and 9 bases at J, with 24 bases in the middle. Germline loops: CDR1 MNHEY, CDR2 SVGEGT. The CDR3 is made up of 16 amino acids. The CDR3 bases are TGTGCCAGCAGTTCAACTAAGACAGGAGGGTTCGTGGCCCAGTACTTC. Its protein product is CASSSTKTGGFVAQYF.

This clonotype has only a few counts. This rearrangement joins TRBV7-8 to TRBJ1-5; D unclear. This CDR3 region has 17 residues. Germline assignment: CDR1 SGHVS and CDR2 FQNEAQ. Deletions cut 1 base from V and 0 bases from J, with 13 bases between. CDR3 bases: TGTGCCAGCAGCTTAGTTCCGACACTTTATAGCAATCAGCCCCAGCATTTT. Protein: CASSLVPTLYSNQPQHF. Combining the CDR3 with reference TRBV7-8 and TRBJ1-5 gives the whole variable domain GAGVSQSPRYKVAKRGQDVALRCDPISGHVSLFWYQQALGQGPEFLTYFQNEAQLDKSGLPSDRFFAERPEGSVSTLKIQRTQQEDSAVYLCASSLVPTLYSNQPQHFGDGTRLSIL.